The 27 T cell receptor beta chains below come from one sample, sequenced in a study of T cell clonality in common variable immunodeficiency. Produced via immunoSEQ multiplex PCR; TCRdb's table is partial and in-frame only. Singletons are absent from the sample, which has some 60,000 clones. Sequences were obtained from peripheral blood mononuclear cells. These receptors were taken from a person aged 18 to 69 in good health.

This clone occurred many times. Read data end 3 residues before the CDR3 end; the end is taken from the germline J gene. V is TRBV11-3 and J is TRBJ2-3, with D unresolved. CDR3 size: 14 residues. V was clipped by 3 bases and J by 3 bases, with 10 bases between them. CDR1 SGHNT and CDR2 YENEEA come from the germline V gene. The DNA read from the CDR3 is TGTGCCAGCAGCTTGACTCAAACTACAGATACG. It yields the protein CASSLTQTTDT. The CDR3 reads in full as CASSLTQTTDTQYF.

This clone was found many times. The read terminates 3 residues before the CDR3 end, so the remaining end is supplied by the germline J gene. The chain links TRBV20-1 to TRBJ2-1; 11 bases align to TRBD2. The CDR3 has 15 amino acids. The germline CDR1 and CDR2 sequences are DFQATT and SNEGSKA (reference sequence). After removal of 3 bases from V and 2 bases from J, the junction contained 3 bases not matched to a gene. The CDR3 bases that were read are TGCAGTGCTAGGTTACTAGCGGGAGCCTACAATGAG. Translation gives CSARLLAGAYNE. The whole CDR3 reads CSARLLAGAYNEQFF.

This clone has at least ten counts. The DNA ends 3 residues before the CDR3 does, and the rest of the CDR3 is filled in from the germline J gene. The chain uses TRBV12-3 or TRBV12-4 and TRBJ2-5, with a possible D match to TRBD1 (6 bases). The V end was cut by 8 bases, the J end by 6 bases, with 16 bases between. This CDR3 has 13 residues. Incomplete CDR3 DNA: TGTGCCAGCGGGGCCTCAACAGGGAAGACC. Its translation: CASGASTGKT. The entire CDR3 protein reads CASGASTGKTQYF.

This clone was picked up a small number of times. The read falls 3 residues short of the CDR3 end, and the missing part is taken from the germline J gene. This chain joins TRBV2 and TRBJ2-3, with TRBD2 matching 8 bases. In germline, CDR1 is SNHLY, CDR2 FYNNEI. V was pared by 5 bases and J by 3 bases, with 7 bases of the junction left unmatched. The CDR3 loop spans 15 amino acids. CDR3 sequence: CASSPWSGRTDTQYF. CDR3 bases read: TGTGCCAGCAGTCCTTGGAGCGGGAGAACAGATACG.

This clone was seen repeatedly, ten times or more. Here the CDR3 reads CSAHTGVRGNQPQHF. Incomplete CDR3 DNA: TGCAGTGCTCACACAGGGGTGAGGGGCAATCAGCCC. V and J are TRBV20-1 and TRBJ1-5; 7 nucleotides line up with TRBD1. The read comes to an end 3 residues before the CDR3 does, leaving the germline J gene to fill in the end. CDR3 length: 15 residues. J was trimmed by 2 bases and V by 5 bases; bases with no gene match: 9. Germline lookup yields CDR1 DFQATT and CDR2 SNEGSKA (reference sequence).

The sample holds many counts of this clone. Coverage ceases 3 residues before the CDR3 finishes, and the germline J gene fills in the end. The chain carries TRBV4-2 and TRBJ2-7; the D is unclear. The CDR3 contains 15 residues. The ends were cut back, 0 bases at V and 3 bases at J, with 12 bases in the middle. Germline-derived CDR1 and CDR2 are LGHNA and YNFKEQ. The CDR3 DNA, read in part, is TGTGCCAGCAGCCAAGAACGCGGCAATCACTACGAG. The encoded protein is CASSQERGNHYE. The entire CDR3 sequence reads CASSQERGNHYEQYF.

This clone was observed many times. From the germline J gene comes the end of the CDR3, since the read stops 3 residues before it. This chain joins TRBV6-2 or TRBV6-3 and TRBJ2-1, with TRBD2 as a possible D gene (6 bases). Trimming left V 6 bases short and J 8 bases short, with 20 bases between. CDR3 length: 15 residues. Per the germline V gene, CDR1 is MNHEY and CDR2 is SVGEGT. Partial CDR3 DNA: TGTGCCAGCAGAAGACTAGTGTGGGCTCTGGATGAG. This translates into CASRRLVWALDE. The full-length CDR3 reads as CASRRLVWALDEQFF.

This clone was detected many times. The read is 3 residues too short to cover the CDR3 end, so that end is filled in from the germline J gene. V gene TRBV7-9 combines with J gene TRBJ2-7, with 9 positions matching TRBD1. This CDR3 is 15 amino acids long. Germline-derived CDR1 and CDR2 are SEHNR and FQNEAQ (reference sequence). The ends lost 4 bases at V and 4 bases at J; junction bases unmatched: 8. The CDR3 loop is CASSSPLQGAYEQYF. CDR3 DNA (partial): TGTGCCAGCAGCTCGCCCCTACAGGGGGCTTACGAG. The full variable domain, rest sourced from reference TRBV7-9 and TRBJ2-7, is DTGVSQNPRHKITKRGQNVTFRCDPISEHNRLYWYRQTLGQGPEFLTYFQNEAQLEKSRLLSDRFSAERPKGSFSTLEIQRTEQGDSAMYLCASSSPLQGAYEQYFGPGTRLTVT.

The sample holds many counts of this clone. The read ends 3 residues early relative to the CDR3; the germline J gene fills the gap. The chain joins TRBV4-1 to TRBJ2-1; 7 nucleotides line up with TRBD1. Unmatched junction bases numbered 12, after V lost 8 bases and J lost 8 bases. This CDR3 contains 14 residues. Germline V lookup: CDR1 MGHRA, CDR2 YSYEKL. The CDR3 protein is CASGWGSGGYEQFF. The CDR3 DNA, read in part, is TGCGCCAGCGGGTGGGGGTCAGGGGGTTATGAG.

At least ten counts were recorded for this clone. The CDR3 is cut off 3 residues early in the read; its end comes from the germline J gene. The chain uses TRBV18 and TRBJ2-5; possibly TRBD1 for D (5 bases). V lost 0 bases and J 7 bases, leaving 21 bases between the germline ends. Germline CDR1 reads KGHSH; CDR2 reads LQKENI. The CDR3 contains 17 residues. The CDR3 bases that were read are TGTGCCAGCTCACCACCGTCGTCGCCAGGGTCTAGAGGGACC. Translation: CASSPPSSPGSRGT. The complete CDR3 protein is CASSPPSSPGSRGTQYF.

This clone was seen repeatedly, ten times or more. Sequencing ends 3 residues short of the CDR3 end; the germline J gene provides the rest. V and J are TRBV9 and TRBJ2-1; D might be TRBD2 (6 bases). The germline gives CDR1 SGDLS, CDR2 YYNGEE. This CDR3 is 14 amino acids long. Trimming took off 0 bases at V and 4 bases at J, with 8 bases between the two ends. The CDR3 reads CASSVGGLYNEQFF. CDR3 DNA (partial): TGTGCCAGCAGCGTAGGGGGACTTTACAATGAG.

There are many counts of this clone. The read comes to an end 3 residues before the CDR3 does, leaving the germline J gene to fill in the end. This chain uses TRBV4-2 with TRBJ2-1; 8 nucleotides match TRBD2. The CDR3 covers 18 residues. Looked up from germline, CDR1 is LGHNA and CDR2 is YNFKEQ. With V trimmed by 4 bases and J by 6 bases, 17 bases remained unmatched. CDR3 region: CASSPLITGTRGGNEQFF. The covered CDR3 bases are TGTGCCAGCAGCCCGCTAATCACCGGGACTAGAGGGGGCAATGAG.

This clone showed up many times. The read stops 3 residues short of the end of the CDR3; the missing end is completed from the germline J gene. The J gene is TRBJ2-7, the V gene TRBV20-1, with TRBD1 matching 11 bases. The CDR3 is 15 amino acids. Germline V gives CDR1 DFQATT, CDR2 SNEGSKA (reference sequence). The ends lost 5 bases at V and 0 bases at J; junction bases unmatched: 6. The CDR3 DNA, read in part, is TGCAGTGCTTCATCCGGGACAGGGGGCTCCTACGAG. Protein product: CSASSGTGGSYE. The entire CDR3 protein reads CSASSGTGGSYEQYF.

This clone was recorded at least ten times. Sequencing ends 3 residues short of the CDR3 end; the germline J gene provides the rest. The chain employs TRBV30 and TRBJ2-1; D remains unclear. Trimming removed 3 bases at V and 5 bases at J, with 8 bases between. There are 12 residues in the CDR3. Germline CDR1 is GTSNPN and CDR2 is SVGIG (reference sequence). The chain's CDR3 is CAWSGGHNEQFF. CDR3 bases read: TGTGCCTGGAGCGGCGGCCACAATGAG.

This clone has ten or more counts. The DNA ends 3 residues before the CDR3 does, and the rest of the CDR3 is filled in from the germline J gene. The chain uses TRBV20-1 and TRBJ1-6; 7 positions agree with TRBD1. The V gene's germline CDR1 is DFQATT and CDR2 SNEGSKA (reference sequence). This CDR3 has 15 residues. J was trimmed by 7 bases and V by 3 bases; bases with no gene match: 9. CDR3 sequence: CSARGRGTANSPLHF. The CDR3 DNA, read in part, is TGCAGTGCTAGGGGCCGGGGGACAGCGAATTCACCC.

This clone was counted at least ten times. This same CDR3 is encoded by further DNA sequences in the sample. Incomplete CDR3 DNA: TGCGCCAGCAGCTTGGGGGGACAGGGGAACACCGGGGAG. This gives the protein CASSLGGQGNTGE. In full, the CDR3 reads CASSLGGQGNTGELFF. V is TRBV5-1 and J is TRBJ2-2, with TRBD1 matching over 9 bases. The CDR3 end is not reached by the read, which stops 3 residues before it; the germline J gene fills it in. Trimming removed 0 bases from V and 1 base from J; junction bases left unmatched: 1. The CDR3 has 16 residues. In germline, CDR1 is SGHRS, CDR2 YFSETQ.

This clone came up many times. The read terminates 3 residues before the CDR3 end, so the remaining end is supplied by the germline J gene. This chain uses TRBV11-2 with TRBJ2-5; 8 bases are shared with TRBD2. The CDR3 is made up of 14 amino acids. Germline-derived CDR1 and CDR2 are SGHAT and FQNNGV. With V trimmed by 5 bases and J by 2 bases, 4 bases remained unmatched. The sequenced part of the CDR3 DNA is TGTGCCAGCAGCCGGGGACTAGTGCAAGAGACC. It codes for CASSRGLVQET. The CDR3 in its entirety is CASSRGLVQETQYF.

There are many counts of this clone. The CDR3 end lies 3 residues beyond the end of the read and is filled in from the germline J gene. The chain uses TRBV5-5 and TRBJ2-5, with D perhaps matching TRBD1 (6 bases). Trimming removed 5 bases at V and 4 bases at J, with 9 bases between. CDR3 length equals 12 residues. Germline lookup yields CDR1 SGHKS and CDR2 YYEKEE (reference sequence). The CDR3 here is CASSPGAETQYF. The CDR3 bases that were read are TGTGCCAGCAGTCCAGGGGCAGAGACC.

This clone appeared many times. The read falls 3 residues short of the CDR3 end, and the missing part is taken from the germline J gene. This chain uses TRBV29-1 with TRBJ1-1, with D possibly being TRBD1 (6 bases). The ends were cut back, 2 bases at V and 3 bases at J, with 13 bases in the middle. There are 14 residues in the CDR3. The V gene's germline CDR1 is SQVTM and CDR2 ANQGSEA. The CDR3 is CSVEIYREYTEAFF. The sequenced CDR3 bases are TGCAGCGTTGAAATTTACAGGGAGTACACTGAA.

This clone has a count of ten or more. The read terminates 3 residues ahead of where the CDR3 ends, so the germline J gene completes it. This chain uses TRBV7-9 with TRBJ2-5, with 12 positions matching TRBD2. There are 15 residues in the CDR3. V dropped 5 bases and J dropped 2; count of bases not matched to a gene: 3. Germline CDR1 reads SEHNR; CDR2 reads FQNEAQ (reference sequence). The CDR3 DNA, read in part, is TGTGCCAGCAGCACTAGCGGGAGGTCTCAAGAGACC. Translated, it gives CASSTSGRSQET. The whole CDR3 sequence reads CASSTSGRSQETQYF.

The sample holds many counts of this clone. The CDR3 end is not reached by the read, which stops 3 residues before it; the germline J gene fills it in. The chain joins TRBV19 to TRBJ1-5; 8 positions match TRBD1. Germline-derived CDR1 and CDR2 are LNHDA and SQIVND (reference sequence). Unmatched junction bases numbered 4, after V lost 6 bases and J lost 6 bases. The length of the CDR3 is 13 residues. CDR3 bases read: TGTGCCAGTAGACAGGGGGTCAGTCAGCCC. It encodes CASRQGVSQP. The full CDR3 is CASRQGVSQPQHF. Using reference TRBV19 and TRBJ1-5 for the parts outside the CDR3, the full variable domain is DGGITQSPKYLFRKEGQNVTLSCEQNLNHDAMYWYRQDPGQGLRLIYYSQIVNDFQKGDIAEGYSVSREKKESFPLTVTSAQKNPTAFYLCASRQGVSQPQHFGDGTRLSIL.

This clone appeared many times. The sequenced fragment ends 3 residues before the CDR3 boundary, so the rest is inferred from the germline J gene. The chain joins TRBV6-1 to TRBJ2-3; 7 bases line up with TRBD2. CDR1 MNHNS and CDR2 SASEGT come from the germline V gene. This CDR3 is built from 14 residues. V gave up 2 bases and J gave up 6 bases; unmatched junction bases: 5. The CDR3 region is CASSENAGADTQYF. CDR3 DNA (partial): TGTGCCAGCAGTGAAAACGCGGGAGCGGATACG.

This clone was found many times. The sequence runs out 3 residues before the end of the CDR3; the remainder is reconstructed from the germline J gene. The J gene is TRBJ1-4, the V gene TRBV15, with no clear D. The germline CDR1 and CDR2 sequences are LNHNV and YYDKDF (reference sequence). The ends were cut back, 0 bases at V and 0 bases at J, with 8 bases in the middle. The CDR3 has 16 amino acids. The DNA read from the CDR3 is TGTGCCACCAGCAGAGATTATTCGGCAACTAATGAAAAA. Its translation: CATSRDYSATNEK. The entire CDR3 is CATSRDYSATNEKLFF. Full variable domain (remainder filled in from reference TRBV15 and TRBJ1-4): DAMVIQNPRYQVTQFGKPVTLSCSQTLNHNVMYWYQQKSSQAPKLLFHYYDKDFNNEADTPDNFQSRRPNTSFCFLDIRSPGLGDTAMYLCATSRDYSATNEKLFFGSGTQLSVL.

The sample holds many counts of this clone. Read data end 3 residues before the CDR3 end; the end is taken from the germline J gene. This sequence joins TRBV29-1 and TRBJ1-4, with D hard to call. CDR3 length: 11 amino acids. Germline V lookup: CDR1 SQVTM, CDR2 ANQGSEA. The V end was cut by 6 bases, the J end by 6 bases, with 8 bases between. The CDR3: CSVDNDEKLFF. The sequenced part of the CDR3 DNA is TGCAGCGTCGACAATGATGAAAAA.

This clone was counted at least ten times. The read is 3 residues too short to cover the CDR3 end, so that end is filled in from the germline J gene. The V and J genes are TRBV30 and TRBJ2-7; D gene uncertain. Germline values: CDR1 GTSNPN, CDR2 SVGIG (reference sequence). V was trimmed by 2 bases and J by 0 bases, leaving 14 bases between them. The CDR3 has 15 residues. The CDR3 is CAWSHRHSSSYEQYF. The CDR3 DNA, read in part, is TGTGCCTGGAGTCACCGACACTCGTCCTCCTACGAG.

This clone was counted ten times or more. CDR3 bases read: TGTGCCAGTACCGGACAGACTAATGAAAAA. This codes for CASTGQTNEK. The full CDR3 is CASTGQTNEKLFF. This chain links TRBV19 with TRBJ1-4; perhaps TRBD1 as D (6 bases). Read data end 3 residues before the CDR3 end; the end is taken from the germline J gene. V was trimmed by 7 bases and J by 2 bases, leaving 8 bases between them. CDR1 and CDR2 (germline): LNHDA, SQIVND (reference sequence). This CDR3 spans 13 amino acids.

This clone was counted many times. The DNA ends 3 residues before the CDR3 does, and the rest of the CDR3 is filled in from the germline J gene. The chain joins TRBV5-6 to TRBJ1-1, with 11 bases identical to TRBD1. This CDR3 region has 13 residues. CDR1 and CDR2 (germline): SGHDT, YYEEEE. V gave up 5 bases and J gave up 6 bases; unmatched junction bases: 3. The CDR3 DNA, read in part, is TGTGCCAGCAGTCCGGGACAGGGGGCTGAA. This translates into CASSPGQGAE. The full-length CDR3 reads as CASSPGQGAEAFF.